This TCR beta chain was identified in a study of OX40 agonist ivuxolimab in advanced cancers. Background on the study: The dose of intravenous ivuxolimab that patients received every 2 weeks ranged from 0.01 to 10 mg/kg.

The CDR3 loop spans 18 amino acids. The V segment lost 5 bases and the J segment 5 bases; nucleotides outside the gene matches: 18. The repertoire was sequenced with immunoSEQ multiplex PCR; TCRdb's copy has only in-frame clones and lacks some. Of fewer than 65,000 clones in the sample, about 88% were seen once. The sequences come from CD4+ or CD8+ T cells sorted from blood, collected in a trial of the OX40 agonist ivuxolimab. This clonotype was sampled from an adult with an advanced solid tumor such as melanoma, head and neck, liver or kidney cancer. The chain combines TRBV5-3 with TRBJ1-1; 10 positions agree with TRBD1. TRBV5-3 belongs to the ORF category, with a function that is uncertain. The CDR3 is CARSSTGGDYEFQTEAFF. The CDR3 DNA reads TGTGCCAGAAGTTCGACAGGGGGCGATTACGAATTTCAAACTGAAGCTTTCTTT.